Listed below are T cell receptor beta chains from one sample, sequenced in a study of neurological immune-mediated disorders. Each CDR3 protein gets one entry after TCRdb re-called the 5' RACE reads with MiXCR. The table lists tens of thousands of distinct CDR3 sequences, roughly a tenth of them singletons. The sample taken for sequencing was PBMCs. These receptors originate from a male donor with HTLV-1-associated myelopathy (HAM/TSP). Both conserved end residues are part of each CDR3. A D gene is named only where the DNA matches it firmly. Not all rows give a size; the values are once, few, many and, for expanded clones, a class.

TRBJ2-1	TRBD1	TRBV7-2	once	CASSGWTPQGGLTYNEQFF	TGTGCCAGCAGCGGGTGGACGCCCCAAGGGGGCCTAACCTACAATGAGCAGTTCTTC
TRBJ2-6	-	TRBV28	many	CASSFNVGLSGANVLTF	TGTGCCAGCAGTTTCAATGTAGGACTATCTGGGGCCAACGTCCTGACTTTC
TRBJ1-5	TRBD1	TRBV5-1	many	CASSYGTGSSPQHF	TGCGCCAGCAGCTACGGGACAGGTTCATCGCCCCAGCATTTT
TRBJ2-5	-	TRBV20-1	many	CSARNWEGAQETQYF	TGCAGTGCTAGAAACTGGGAGGGGGCCCAAGAGACCCAGTACTTC
TRBJ1-5	-	TRBV19	many	CASSIYYSNQPQHF	TGTGCCAGTAGTATATATTATAGCAATCAGCCCCAGCATTTT
TRBJ2-3	TRBD1	TRBV5-1	-	CASSLAPGGRSTDTQYF	TGCGCCAGCAGCTTGGCCCCAGGGGGCCGAAGCACAGATACGCAGTATTTT
TRBJ2-5	TRBD2	TRBV12-3/TRBV12-4	many	CASKGSLAGQETQYF	TGTGCCAGCAAGGGCTCACTAGCGGGGCAAGAGACCCAGTACTTC
TRBJ1-2	-	TRBV19	many	CASSIRRSNGYTF	TGTGCCAGTAGTATAAGGAGATCGAATGGCTACACCTTC
TRBJ1-2	-	TRBV5-6	many	CASSLGTGLANYGYTF	TGTGCCAGCAGCTTGGGGACGGGTTTAGCTAACTATGGCTACACCTTC
TRBJ2-7	-	TRBV7-2	many	CASSFGSSRKDEQYF	TGTGCCAGCAGCTTTGGGTCATCGCGCAAGGACGAGCAGTACTTC
TRBJ1-1	-	TRBV28	many	CASRSQGSPGGAEAFF	TGTGCCAGCAGGTCACAGGGCAGCCCCGGGGGCGCTGAAGCTTTCTTT
TRBJ2-3	-	TRBV27	many	CASRKSGDLVIPAQYF	TGTGCCAGCAGGAAATCCGGGGACCTAGTGATCCCCGCGCAGTATTTT
TRBJ2-3	TRBD2	TRBV29-1	many	CSVGGGSGTDTQYF	TGCAGCGTTGGGGGGGGGTCGGGCACAGATACGCAGTATTTT
TRBJ1-2	TRBD1	TRBV20-1	many	CSARGTGGWYGYTF	TGCAGTGCTAGGGGGACAGGGGGCTGGTATGGCTACACCTTC
TRBJ2-3	-	TRBV12-3/TRBV12-4	few	CASRIGADTQYF	TGTGCCAGCAGGATAGGGGCAGATACGCAGTATTTT
TRBJ2-1	TRBD2	TRBV5-5	many	CASSLVERGAYNEQFF	TGTGCCAGCAGCTTGGTGGAGCGGGGGGCCTACAATGAGCAGTTCTTC